This T cell receptor beta chain was profiled in a study of control samples from healthy donors and cancer patients. Only in-frame clones appear in the TCRdb table, and some are missing; sequencing was by immunoSEQ multiplex PCR. The sample lists roughly 130,000 clones, over 85% occurring once. The receptor's source is a man between 25 and 39 years old in good health. The sequencing sample was made of blood.

In nucleotides, the CDR3 is TGTGCCAGCAGTTTAGGGCAGGGGAACACTGAAGCTTTCTTT. Protein product: CASSLGQGNTEAFF. V usage is TRBV28 and J usage is TRBJ1-1; D may be TRBD1 (5 bases). CDR1 MDHEN and CDR2 SYDVKM come from the germline V gene. There are 14 residues in the CDR3. Trimming stripped 2 bases from V and 1 base from J, with 8 bases between.